This TCR beta chain is from a study of cytomegalovirus exposure and HLA in healthy donors. This table comes from immunoSEQ multiplex PCR, and its TCRdb copy is limited to in-frame clones, with some not included. The repertoire holds some 170,000 clones, with roughly nine tenths as singletons. The CDR3 has 14 amino acids. Looked up from germline, CDR1 is SQVTM and CDR2 is ANQGSEA. J lost 3 bases, V lost 2 bases, and 4 bases had no gene match. The chain couples TRBV29-1 to TRBJ2-7, with 10 bases fitting TRBD1. This clonotype originated in a woman aged 18-35 years in good health and CMV-seropositive. Input material: PBMCs. The CDR3 region has the DNA TGCAGCGTTGAAAATAGGACAGGGGGCTACGAGCAGTACTTC. The encoded protein is CSVENRTGGYEQYF.